A selection of T cell receptor beta chains follows, all from one sample in a study of blood T cell repertoires in COVID-19. TCRdb's copy holds only in-frame clones and misses some; the assay was immunoSEQ multiplex PCR. The sample holds roughly 87,000 clones, around 86% seen once. Input material: peripheral blood. The receptors shown here come from a human donor in a cohort sampled during active COVID-19. Each CDR3 is given with its conserved first and last residue. The order of the fields is V gene, J gene, CDR3 protein.

TRBV6-5	TRBJ2-1	CASSNSGSTYNEQFF
TRBV4-3	TRBJ2-3	CASSQEVAPDTQYF
TRBV13	TRBJ2-7	CASSIQGRSYEQYF
TRBV29-1	TRBJ2-7	CSVGTGTTIYEQYF
TRBV2	TRBJ2-7	CASGDRFSYEQYF
TRBV30	TRBJ1-6	CAWSTGTEKSPLHF
TRBV19	TRBJ2-7	CASARRDRGGLEQYF
TRBV7-6	TRBJ1-6	CASSQGAGSPLHF
TRBV4-3	TRBJ1-2	CASSQGLQGNYGYTF
TRBV4-1	TRBJ2-5	CASSPDSQETQYF
TRBV7-9	TRBJ2-3	CASSSPQGTDTQYF
TRBV27	TRBJ2-7	CASSLSVTGFSYEQYF
TRBV30	TRBJ1-2	CAWSADRGRGYTF
TRBV6-6	TRBJ2-7	CASSYSVLGGEQYF
TRBV6-5	TRBJ1-2	CASSYLRGTNYGYTF
TRBV11-2	TRBJ2-3	CASSLDGLAEDTQYF
TRBV9	TRBJ2-2	CASSGFDRPNTGELFF
TRBV25-1	TRBJ2-5	CASSETEDRPLVETQYF
TRBV7-2	TRBJ2-5	CASSLVRADLQETQYF
TRBV5-1	TRBJ2-3	CASSGGVDTQYF
TRBV5-1	TRBJ2-5	CASSPNGETQYF
TRBV23-1	TRBJ1-3	CASSRPGQIKCSGNTIYF
TRBV5-4	TRBJ2-7	CASRDRGGEQYF
TRBV9	TRBJ2-2	CASSGLGTGELFF
TRBV29-1	TRBJ1-1	CSVSDRDDAEAFF
TRBV4-1	TRBJ1-2	CASSQDRDSKGYTF
TRBV5-4	TRBJ2-7	CASSLGGGGAVYEQYF
TRBV7-8	TRBJ1-3	CASSLETAGNTIYF
TRBV28	TRBJ2-3	CASKRGVSGRDTQYF
TRBV29-1	TRBJ2-2	CSVGQGRGGELFF
TRBV30	TRBJ2-2	CAWTRTSGRMGPPGELFF
TRBV2	TRBJ1-5	CASSETGFYQPQHF
TRBV11-2	TRBJ2-1	CASSQDIDRGNEQFF
TRBV7-7	TRBJ2-2	CASSLAGANTGELFF
TRBV4-3	TRBJ1-3	CASSQAYYSSGPLGGNTIYF
TRBV12-3/TRBV12-4	TRBJ2-7	CASSWTSFGEQYF
TRBV5-4	TRBJ2-1	CASSLDENEQFF
TRBV10-2	TRBJ2-3	CASSEPRLSSGGAGDTQYF
TRBV6-5	TRBJ2-7	CASSPWTGAAYEQYF
TRBV7-2	TRBJ2-2	CASSLVGSAGELFF
TRBV7-2	TRBJ1-2	CASSAPDRRIGGYTF
TRBV14	TRBJ2-2	CASSPLGQFNTGELFF
TRBV27	TRBJ2-3	CASSLSGQGGTQYF
TRBV15	TRBJ2-7	CATSPWTSGPLEQYF
TRBV6-5	TRBJ2-7	CASSYGGGDEQYF
TRBV7-2	TRBJ1-4	CASSLVRGHNEKLFF
TRBV4-1	TRBJ2-5	CASSHSDGKETQYF
TRBV27	TRBJ1-1	CASSFTPGGLMNTEAFF
TRBV7-9	TRBJ2-1	CASRSYNEQFF
TRBV29-1	TRBJ2-3	CSVLPGSTDTQYF